Each of the 13 T cell receptor beta chains below was sequenced from the same sample in a study of OX40 agonist ivuxolimab in advanced cancers. Repertoires were generated with immunoSEQ multiplex PCR, while TCRdb's copy carries only in-frame clones and drops some. Counted here are about 36,000 clones, 65% to 80% occurring once; the ten biggest clones make up around 10%. Sequences were derived from CD4+ or CD8+ T cells sorted from blood, sampled in a trial of the OX40 agonist ivuxolimab. All receptors come from an adult with an advanced solid tumor such as melanoma, head and neck, liver or kidney cancer.

This clone was counted a few times. The chain joins TRBV28 to TRBJ1-5, with unresolved D. This CDR3 has 11 residues. With 4 bases removed from V and 9 bases from J, the gap between germline ends came to 7 bases. CDR1 MDHEN and CDR2 SYDVKM come from the germline V gene. This CDR3 reads CASSSTRPQHF. The CDR3 DNA reads TGTGCCAGCAGTTCCACCAGGCCCCAGCATTTT.

This chain joins TRBV28 and TRBJ1-5, with 10 bases lining up with TRBD1. Germline loops: CDR1 MDHEN, CDR2 SYDVKM. V shed 7 bases, J shed 6 bases, and the junction held 6 bases outside the gene matches. This CDR3 comprises 14 residues. CDR3 region: CASIKWTGGQPQHF. In nucleotides, the CDR3 is TGTGCCAGCATTAAATGGACAGGGGGTCAGCCCCAGCATTTT.

The V and J genes are TRBV10-3 and TRBJ1-5; D possibly corresponds to TRBD1 (5 bases). Germline V lookup: CDR1 ENHRY, CDR2 SYGVKD. CDR3 length: 13 amino acids. V lost 8 bases and J lost 7, with 15 bases in between. The CDR3 region has the DNA TGTGCCATCGGATCCCAGGGCAGCCAGCCCCAGCATTTT. Amino acids: CAIGSQGSQPQHF.

V is TRBV5-8 and J is TRBJ2-3; D is perhaps TRBD1 (6 bases). CDR1 is SGHTS, CDR2 YDEGEE, per germline. The CDR3 consists of 15 residues. V lost 2 bases and J lost 3, with 13 bases in between. The CDR3 DNA follows: TGTGCCAGCAGCTTACAGGGTATTCTTACAGATACGCAGTATTTT. This gives the protein CASSLQGILTDTQYF. Full variable domain (remainder filled in from reference TRBV5-8 and TRBJ2-3): EAGVTQSPTHLIKTRGQQATLRCSPISGHTSVYWYQQALGLGLQFLLWYDEGEERNRGNFPPRFSGRQFPNYSSELNVNALELEDSALYLCASSLQGILTDTQYFGPGTRLTVL.

The genes are TRBV7-9 and TRBJ2-5, with D perhaps TRBD1 or TRBD2 (5 bases each). Germline-derived CDR1 and CDR2 are SEHNR and FQNEAQ (reference sequence). V was cut by 2 bases and J by 4 bases, with 8 bases left in between. The CDR3 is 13 residues long. As DNA, the CDR3 is TGTGCCAGCAGCTTATTGGGGGTAGAGACCCAGTACTTC. As protein: CASSLLGVETQYF.

This clone appeared a single time. V usage is TRBV29-1 and J usage is TRBJ2-2, with D possibly matching TRBD1 (6 bases). Germline CDR1 and CDR2: SQVTM and ANQGSEA. The CDR3 runs to 13 residues. Trimming shortened V by 4 bases and J by 1 base, and 7 bases separated the two germline ends. The CDR3 loop reads CSVGTVNTGELFF. CDR3 DNA: TGCAGCGTTGGGACAGTGAACACCGGGGAGCTGTTTTTT.

The chain uses TRBV7-3 and TRBJ1-1; 8 nucleotides align to TRBD1. CDR3 length equals 14 residues. V was clipped by 2 bases and J by 1 base; unmatched bases: 0. Germline-derived CDR1 and CDR2 are SGHTA and FQGTGA. CDR3 amino acids: CASSLGTGNTEAFF. CDR3 bases: TGTGCCAGCAGCTTAGGGACAGGGAACACTGAAGCTTTCTTT.

This clone is medium-sized. The CDR3 region has the DNA TGTGCCATCCGCTTAGATGGGACCGCCCAGGCTTTCTTT. Encoded protein: CAIRLDGTAQAFF. J is TRBJ1-1 and V is TRBV10-3, with D tentatively TRBD1 (5 bases). This CDR3 is built from 13 residues. The V end was cut by 8 bases, the J end by 11 bases, with 21 bases between. CDR1 and CDR2 (germline): ENHRY, SYGVKD.

The chain is built from TRBV30 and TRBJ1-6; no reliable D call. The length of the CDR3 is 14 residues. Between the trimmed V and J ends, which lost 0 bases and 7 bases, there was a span of 10 bases. Germline CDR1 GTSNPN, CDR2 SVGIG (reference sequence). The CDR3 DNA reads as TGTGCCTGGAGTGTATCAGTGAAAAATTCACCCCTCCACTTT. Amino acids: CAWSVSVKNSPLHF.

The rearrangement joins TRBV6-5 to TRBJ2-1; 9 bases align to TRBD2. The CDR3 is 16 residues long. The V gene end was trimmed by 2 bases and the J gene end by 2 bases; junction bases not matched to a gene: 4. The germline CDR1 and CDR2 sequences are MNHEY and SVGAGI. The CDR3 loop reads CASSYGRGGPYNEQFF. In nucleotides, the CDR3 is TGTGCCAGCAGTTACGGGCGGGGGGGCCCCTACAATGAGCAGTTCTTC.

The CDR3 DNA follows: TGTGCCAGCAGCATAAGTAACAGTTTCTATGGCTACACCTTC. Protein product: CASSISNSFYGYTF. This chain uses TRBV7-9 with TRBJ1-2, with D hard to call. The CDR3 extends over 14 amino acids. V shed 5 bases and J shed 4 bases, with 14 bases lying between them. The germline gives CDR1 SEHNR, CDR2 FQNEAQ (reference sequence).

The chain couples TRBV7-3 to TRBJ2-1; TRBD1 might be the D (6 bases). Trimming removed 1 base from V and 1 base from J, with 8 bases in between. Germline CDR1 is SGHTA and CDR2 is FQGTGA. The CDR3 runs 15 residues. The CDR3 DNA is TGTGCCAGCAGCTTAATGGGGGCTTCCTACAATGAGCAGTTCTTC. Translation: CASSLMGASYNEQFF.

This clone was observed once. CDR3 protein: CASSHAKGQAFF. The CDR3 DNA reads TGTGCCAGCAGCCATGCCAAGGGGCAAGCTTTCTTT. V gene TRBV11-3 combines with J gene TRBJ1-1, with D possibly TRBD1 on 5 matching bases. V lost 5 bases and J 9 bases, leaving 13 bases between the germline ends. The CDR3 loop spans 12 amino acids. Per the germline V gene, CDR1 is SGHNT and CDR2 is YENEEA.